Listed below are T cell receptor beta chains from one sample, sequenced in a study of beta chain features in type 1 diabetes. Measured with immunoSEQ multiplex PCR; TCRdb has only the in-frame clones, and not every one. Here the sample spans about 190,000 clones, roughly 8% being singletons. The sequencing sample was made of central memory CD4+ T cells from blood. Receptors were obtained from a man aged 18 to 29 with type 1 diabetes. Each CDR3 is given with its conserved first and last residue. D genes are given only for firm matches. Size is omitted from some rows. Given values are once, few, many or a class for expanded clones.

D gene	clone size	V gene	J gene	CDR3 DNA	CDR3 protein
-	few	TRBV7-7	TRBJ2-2	TGTGCCAGCAGCCCACAGACACTGAACACCGGGGAGCTGTTTTTT	CASSPQTLNTGELFF
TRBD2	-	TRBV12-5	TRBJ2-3	TGTGCTAGTGGCCCGGGACTAGGCCGCTCAGATACGCAGTATTTT	CASGPGLGRSDTQYF
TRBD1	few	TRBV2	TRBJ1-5	TGTGCCAGCAGTTCGGGACAGGGAGACTTTCAGCCCCAGCATTTT	CASSSGQGDFQPQHF
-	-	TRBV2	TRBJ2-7	TGTGCCAGCAGTTACAGCTACGAGCAGTACTTC	CASSYSYEQYF
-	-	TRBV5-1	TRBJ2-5	TGCGCCAGCAGCTTGTTGCCCGAGGAGGGGACCCAGTACTTC	CASSLLPEEGTQYF
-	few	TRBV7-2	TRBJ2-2	TGTGCCAGCAGCTTCTTCGGGGAGCTGTTTTTT	CASSFFGELFF
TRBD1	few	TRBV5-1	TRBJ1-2	TGCGCCAGCAGCCCGCGACAGGGAGACGGCTACACCTTC	CASSPRQGDGYTF
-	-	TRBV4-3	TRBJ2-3	TGCGCCAGCTCACCGACAATCCGAAGCACAGATACGCAGTATTTT	CASSPTIRSTDTQYF
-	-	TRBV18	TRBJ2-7	TGTGCCAGCTCACCACCATCGTTAGCGGAAGGTTACGAGCAGTACTTC	CASSPPSLAEGYEQYF
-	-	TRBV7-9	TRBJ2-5	TGTGCCAGCAGCTTTGAAAGGGGGAATCAAGAGACCCAGTACTTC	CASSFERGNQETQYF
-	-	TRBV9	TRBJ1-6	TGTGCCAGCAGCGTAGACAGGGAGGGATATTCACCCCTCCACTTT	CASSVDREGYSPLHF
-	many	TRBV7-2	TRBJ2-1	TGTGCCAGCAGCTTAGCAGGGGCACCGAGGACTGAGCAGTTCTTC	CASSLAGAPRTEQFF
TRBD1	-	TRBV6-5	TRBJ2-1	TGTGCCAGCAGTCCACTGGACCTAACAGGGGATGAGCAGTTCTTC	CASSPLDLTGDEQFF
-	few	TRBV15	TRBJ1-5	TGTGCCACCAGCAGAGCGGTCCAGGTCCATAGCAATCAGCCCCAGCATTTT	CATSRAVQVHSNQPQHF
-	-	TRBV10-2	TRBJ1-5	TGCGCCAGCAGTCTAACGGTAGATCAGCCCCAGCATTTT	CASSLTVDQPQHF
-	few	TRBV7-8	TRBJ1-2	TGTGCCAGCTCTCCGGGGATAGGCGGCTACACCTTC	CASSPGIGGYTF
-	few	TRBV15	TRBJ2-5	TGTGCCACCTCGCGCGGAGGGACTTTAGAGACCCAGTACTTC	CATSRGGTLETQYF
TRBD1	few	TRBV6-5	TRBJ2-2	TGTGCCAGCAGGGGACAGGGTTACACCGGGGAGCTGTTTTTT	CASRGQGYTGELFF
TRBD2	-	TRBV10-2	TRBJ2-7	TGCGCCAGCACTAGCGGGAGCTACTACGAGCAGTACTTC	CASTSGSYYEQYF
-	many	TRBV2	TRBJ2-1	TGTGCCAGCAGTGGGGCAGGTTACAATGAGCAGTTCTTC	CASSGAGYNEQFF
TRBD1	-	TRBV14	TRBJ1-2	TGTGCCAGCAGCCAAGGACAGGGGTCCCTATATGGCTACACCTTC	CASSQGQGSLYGYTF
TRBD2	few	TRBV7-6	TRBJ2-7	TGTGCCAGCAGCTTAGACCTAGCGGGAGTAAGCTACGAGCAGTACTTC	CASSLDLAGVSYEQYF
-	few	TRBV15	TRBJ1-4	TGTGCCACCAGCAGTCCAGGGGCCGGTGATGAAAAACTGTTTTTT	CATSSPGAGDEKLFF
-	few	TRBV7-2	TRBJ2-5	TGTGCCAGCAGCTTACGACAGAGCCAAGAGACCCAGTACTTC	CASSLRQSQETQYF
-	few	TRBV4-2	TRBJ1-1	TGTGCCAGCAGCCAAGAACGGGGATTCACTGAAGCTTTCTTT	CASSQERGFTEAFF
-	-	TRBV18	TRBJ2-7	TGTGCCAGCTCACTACACAGGGCTGGATCCTACGAGCAGTACTTC	CASSLHRAGSYEQYF
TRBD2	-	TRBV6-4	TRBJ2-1	TGTGCCAGCAGTGTGACTAGCGGCAATGAGCAGTTCTTC	CASSVTSGNEQFF
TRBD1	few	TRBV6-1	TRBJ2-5	TGTGCCACGCATAGGACAGGGGGCGTGGAGACCCAGTACTTC	CATHRTGGVETQYF
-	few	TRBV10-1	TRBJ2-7	TGCGCCAGCAGTAGACAAAACAGGGACGACGAGCAGTACTTC	CASSRQNRDDEQYF
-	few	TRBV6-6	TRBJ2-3	TGTGCCAGCAGTTACGAGGTCACAGATACGCAGTATTTT	CASSYEVTDTQYF
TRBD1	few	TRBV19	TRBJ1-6	TGTGCCAGTTCCAAACCCCTGACAGGGGGGACTTCACCCCTCCACTTT	CASSKPLTGGTSPLHF
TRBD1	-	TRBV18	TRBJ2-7	TGTGCCAGCTCCAAACTCGGGACAGGGGTGAACGAGCAGTACTTC	CASSKLGTGVNEQYF
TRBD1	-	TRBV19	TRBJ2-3	TGTGCCAGTAGTACCCCGGGACAGGGTCCAGATACGCAGTATTTT	CASSTPGQGPDTQYF
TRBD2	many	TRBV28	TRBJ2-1	TGTGCCAGCGGCGGGGGGATGTACAATGAGCAGTTCTTC	CASGGGMYNEQFF
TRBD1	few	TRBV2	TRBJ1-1	TGTGCCAGCAGTAAGGACAGGGACACTGAAGCTTTCTTT	CASSKDRDTEAFF
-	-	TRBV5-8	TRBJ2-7	TGTGCCAGCAGCTTCGCGGGGTTGGAGCGCGAGCAGTACTTC	CASSFAGLEREQYF
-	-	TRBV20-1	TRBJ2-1	TGCAGTGCAGCTAGAGCTAATGAGCAGTTCTTC	CSAARANEQFF
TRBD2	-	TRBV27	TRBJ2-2	TGTGCCAGCAGTTTATTGGGTAGCGGGGGGTTCGGGGAGCTGTTTTTT	CASSLLGSGGFGELFF
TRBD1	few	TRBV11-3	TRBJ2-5	TGTGCCAGCAGCCCGGGGACAGGACGACAAGAGACCCAGTACTTC	CASSPGTGRQETQYF
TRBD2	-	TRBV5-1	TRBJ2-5	TGCGCCAGCAGCTTGGGGGGACTAGCGGTACAAGAGACCCAGTACTTC	CASSLGGLAVQETQYF
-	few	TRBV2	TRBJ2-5	TGTGCCAGCAGCTTTCAGGGGCTTCAAGAGACCCAGTACTTC	CASSFQGLQETQYF
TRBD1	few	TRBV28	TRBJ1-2	TGTGCCAGCAGTTCACAAGCGGCGGGACAGGGGGCTTTCGGCTACACCTTC	CASSSQAAGQGAFGYTF
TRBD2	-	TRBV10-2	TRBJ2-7	TGCGCCAGCAGTGCCGGCGGGGGATACTACGAGCAGTACTTC	CASSAGGGYYEQYF
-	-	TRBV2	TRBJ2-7	TGTGCCACCCAGAGGAAGGGGGCGGGATACGAGCAGTACTTC	CATQRKGAGYEQYF
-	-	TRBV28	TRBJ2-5	TGTGCCAGCGGTTCCGGGACACTAGAGACCCAGTACTTC	CASGSGTLETQYF
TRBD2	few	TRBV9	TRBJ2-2	TGTGCCAGCAGCGTAGGAACTAGCGCGGGCGGGGAGCTGTTTTTT	CASSVGTSAGGELFF
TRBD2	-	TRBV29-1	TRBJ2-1	TGCAGCGTAACGGGACTAGCGGGATCCGGCACCTACAATGAGCAGTTCTTC	CSVTGLAGSGTYNEQFF
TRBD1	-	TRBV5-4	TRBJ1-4	TGTGCCAGCAGCCTACGGACAGGGGAGGATGAAAAACTGTTTTTT	CASSLRTGEDEKLFF
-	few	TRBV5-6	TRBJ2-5	TGTGCCAGCAGGTTTGCGGGTCAAGAGACCCAGTACTTC	CASRFAGQETQYF